A selection of T cell receptor beta chains follows, all from one sample in a study of identifying expanded T cells in peripheral blood. Generated by immunoSEQ multiplex PCR, the TCRdb table keeps only in-frame clones and is missing some. The sample has approximately 90,000 clones; around 85% are singletons. The material sequenced was blood. These receptors were collected from a person aged 18 to 70 in good health. Both conserved end residues are part of each CDR3. D genes are given only for firm matches. Size is omitted from some rows. Given values are once, few, many or a class for expanded clones.

-	TRBJ2-1	-	TRBV19	CASRPEASSYNEQFF	TGTGCCAGCCGGCCGGAGGCTAGCTCCTACAATGAGCAGTTCTTC
TRBD1	TRBJ2-4	-	TRBV7-2	CASSQGVGPEINKNIQYF	TGTGCCAGCAGCCAGGGGGTGGGACCGGAGATCAATAAAAACATTCAGTACTTC
-	TRBJ2-3	once	TRBV18	CASSRRQGGGTDTQYF	TGTGCCAGCTCACGCCGACAGGGAGGGGGCACAGATACGCAGTATTTT
-	TRBJ1-2	once	TRBV30	CAWTLVGGYGYTF	TGTGCCTGGACCTTAGTGGGTGGCTATGGCTACACCTTC
TRBD1	TRBJ1-6	-	TRBV5-6	CASSPRTGHNSPLHF	TGTGCCAGCAGCCCTCGGACAGGCCATAATTCACCCCTCCACTTT
-	TRBJ2-7	-	TRBV5-5	CASSLLMGVREQYF	TGTGCCAGCAGCTTACTGATGGGGGTAAGGGAGCAGTACTTC
TRBD2	TRBJ2-1	-	TRBV29-1	CSVPGLAGASYNEQFF	TGCAGCGTTCCGGGACTAGCGGGGGCCTCCTACAATGAGCAGTTCTTC
-	TRBJ2-3	once	TRBV19	CASSHLQGGTDTQYF	TGTGCCAGTAGCCACCTGCAGGGTGGCACAGATACGCAGTATTTT
TRBD1	TRBJ1-3	-	TRBV7-9	CASSLEDRVYF	TGTGCCAGCAGCTTAGAGGACAGGGTGTATTTT
-	TRBJ1-2	-	TRBV7-2	CASSLTPRISYGYTF	TGTGCCAGCAGCTTAACCCCCCGGATTTCCTATGGCTACACCTTC
TRBD2	TRBJ2-2	-	TRBV5-1	CASSLTSGVGELFF	TGCGCCAGCAGCTTGACTAGCGGGGTCGGGGAGCTGTTTTTT
-	TRBJ1-2	-	TRBV19	CATKPGTVNYGYTF	TGTGCCACCAAACCCGGGACGGTTAACTATGGCTACACCTTC
-	TRBJ2-7	-	TRBV30	CAWSGGGTTASYEQYF	TGTGCCTGGAGTGGAGGAGGTACGACAGCGTCCTACGAGCAGTACTTC
-	TRBJ2-7	few	TRBV7-2	CASSFNGRNEQYF	TGTGCCAGCAGCTTCAACGGACGAAACGAGCAGTACTTC
-	TRBJ2-1	-	TRBV18	CASSPLSSYNEQFF	TGTGCCAGCTCACCCCTTAGCTCCTACAATGAGCAGTTCTTC
TRBD2	TRBJ2-1	-	TRBV19	CASSNSGRDNEQFF	TGTGCCAGTAGTAACAGCGGGAGAGACAATGAGCAGTTCTTC
-	TRBJ1-4	-	TRBV2	CASSSGQTTNEKLFF	TGTGCCAGCAGTTCCGGACAGACAACTAATGAAAAACTGTTTTTT
-	TRBJ1-2	-	TRBV13	CASSLEQGGYTF	TGTGCCAGCAGCTTAGAACAAGGTGGCTACACCTTC
-	TRBJ1-6	-	TRBV25-1	CASSPTLGNSPLHF	TGTGCCAGCAGTCCGACCCTGGGTAATTCACCCCTCCACTTT
-	TRBJ1-3	-	TRBV5-6	CASCDSWGNTIYF	TGTGCCAGCTGTGACTCCTGGGGAAACACCATATATTTT
-	TRBJ1-5	-	TRBV6-6	CASSQPWVSNQPQHF	TGTGCCAGCAGCCAACCATGGGTTAGCAATCAGCCCCAGCATTTT
-	TRBJ2-1	once	TRBV6-4	CASSLEAYNEQFF	TGTGCCAGCAGTTTAGAAGCCTACAATGAGCAGTTCTTC
TRBD2	TRBJ2-3	-	TRBV7-2	CASSPGLVTDTQYF	TGTGCCAGCAGCCCAGGACTAGTCACAGATACGCAGTATTTT
-	TRBJ1-2	few	TRBV11-2	CASSLFHLVTGDYGYTF	TGTGCCAGCAGCTTATTCCACCTAGTGACAGGCGACTATGGCTACACCTTC